This T cell receptor beta chain was sequenced in a study of T-cell memory formation after mild COVID-19. Across the study: TCR clusters were largely donor specific.

About this clonotype: Its antigen is as yet unknown.

V lost 5 bases and J lost 5, with 6 bases in between. This CDR3 has 11 amino acids. Each CDR3 protein gets one entry after TCRdb re-called the 5' RACE reads with MiXCR. The sample yields approximately 250,000 distinct CDR3 sequences, around 15% seen once. Findings and limits, study-wide: Later expanders leaned CD4+, whereas day 15 to 85 contracting clones were balanced CD4/CD8. Memory cells collected pre-infection included some clones that later responded, suggesting cross-reactive memory joined. Day 37-peaking second-wave clones had unconfirmed SARS-CoV-2 specificity.

This TCR came from a man younger than 35 who had mild COVID-19 (a few samples of this study predate the infection). Cell type and time point are not known. The chain carries TRBV12-3 or TRBV12-4 and TRBJ1-1; D gene unclear. Specimen: PBMCs or a T cell subset sorted from them (not recorded which). CDR3 DNA: TGTGCCAGCAGTCGCAGGACTGAAGCTTTCTTT. Protein sequence: CASSRRTEAFF.